A single sample gave rise to the 3 T cell receptor beta chains below, sequenced in a study of shared clonotypes between healthy human individuals. TCRdb's copy holds only in-frame clones and misses some; the assay was immunoSEQ multiplex PCR. The sample has about 1.5 million clones, 95% to 99% seen once. The sequencing sample was made of naive CD4+ T cells sorted from blood. As for subset: CD45RA+ positively selected. The receptor set was obtained from a man aged 25 to 40 in good health.

The rearrangement joins TRBV13 to TRBJ1-4, with unresolved D. Between the trimmed V and J ends, which lost 6 bases and 8 bases, there was a span of 13 bases. CDR1 and CDR2 from the germline V gene are PRHDT and FYEKMQ (reference sequence). The CDR3 length is 13 residues. The DNA for the CDR3 is TGTGCCAGCAGTCTAGGCCCCCCAGAAAAACTGTTTTTT. It is translated as CASSLGPPEKLFF.

DNA of the CDR3: TGCGCCAGCAGCAGTAGGACAGGGGTCGGAAACACCATATATTTT. Translating gives CASSSRTGVGNTIYF. The J gene is TRBJ1-3, the V gene TRBV4-1; 9 nucleotides align to TRBD1. Germline values: CDR1 MGHRA, CDR2 YSYEKL. The CDR3 spans 15 residues. The trim removed 5 bases at V and 4 bases at J, leaving 6 bases unmatched.

The chain recombines TRBV11-3 with TRBJ2-1; no definite D call. Trimming stripped 0 bases from V and 7 bases from J, with 7 bases between. The CDR3 runs 13 residues. The germline V gene encodes CDR1 SGHNT and CDR2 YENEEA. CDR3 coding DNA: TGTGCCAGCAGCTTAGAAGACGGGAATGAGCAGTTCTTC. It is translated as CASSLEDGNEQFF.